This T cell receptor beta chain appears in the sequencing data of a study of CD8 T cells in ankylosing spondylitis. Looked up from germline, CDR1 is MNHEY and CDR2 is SVGAGI. The V end was cut by 2 bases, the J end by 2 bases, with 15 bases between. The CDR3 is made up of 16 amino acids. TCRdb re-called the 5' RACE reads through MiXCR, storing one row per CDR3 protein. This table holds approximately 260,000 distinct CDR3 sequences, about a sixth found once. The chain links TRBV6-5 to TRBJ2-5, with D perhaps matching TRBD1 (6 bases). Material: blood, either unsorted or a sorted T cell fraction (not recorded which). The sequence was obtained from a male donor with ankylosing spondylitis or in good health (not recorded which). CDR3 region: CASSYPVYRAQETQYF. The CDR3 nucleotides read TGTGCCAGCAGTTACCCGGTCTACAGGGCTCAAGAGACCCAGTACTTC.